Listed below are T cell receptor beta chains from one sample, sequenced in a study of T cell responses to AZD1222 COVID-19 vaccine. Clones were read by immunoSEQ multiplex PCR, and TCRdb kept only the in-frame ones, dropping some. The table shows some 96,000 clones, with under 90% occurring only once. The sample was peripheral blood, taken on day 0 of AZD1222 vaccination. The receptors originated from an adult in good health. Each CDR3 is given with its conserved first and last residue. Each record gives: V gene, J gene, CDR3 protein.

V gene: TRBV3-1/TRBV3-2; J gene: TRBJ1-2; CDR3 protein: CASSQELQGTYGYTF
V gene: TRBV5-1; J gene: TRBJ2-3; CDR3 protein: CASSLSDRGTDTQYF
V gene: TRBV12-5; J gene: TRBJ2-7; CDR3 protein: CASGLAPAGSVIYEQYF
V gene: TRBV6-5; J gene: TRBJ1-1; CDR3 protein: CASWVGGYTEAFF
V gene: TRBV30; J gene: TRBJ1-6; CDR3 protein: CAWSVLWDSPLHF
V gene: TRBV12-3/TRBV12-4; J gene: TRBJ2-3; CDR3 protein: CASSRDRVHTQYF
V gene: TRBV10-1; J gene: TRBJ2-1; CDR3 protein: CASGGRVYNEQFF
V gene: TRBV18; J gene: TRBJ2-7; CDR3 protein: CASSPGLAGTYEQYF
V gene: TRBV5-6; J gene: TRBJ1-2; CDR3 protein: CASSAWDRNYGYTF
V gene: TRBV3-1/TRBV3-2; J gene: TRBJ2-2; CDR3 protein: CASSQGSTVWGRLFF
V gene: TRBV6-4; J gene: TRBJ1-5; CDR3 protein: CATGRTVSNQPQHF
V gene: TRBV5-8; J gene: TRBJ2-2; CDR3 protein: CASSFFGHWDTGELFF
V gene: TRBV27; J gene: TRBJ1-1; CDR3 protein: CASSRDRGGSTEAFF
V gene: TRBV30; J gene: TRBJ2-7; CDR3 protein: CAWSNIVLEQYF
V gene: TRBV5-1; J gene: TRBJ1-2; CDR3 protein: CASSLLTGSYGYTF
V gene: TRBV30; J gene: TRBJ1-5; CDR3 protein: CAWGEYSNQPQHF
V gene: TRBV11-2; J gene: TRBJ1-1; CDR3 protein: CASSLSWQSMNTEAFF
V gene: TRBV7-8; J gene: TRBJ2-2; CDR3 protein: CASDPPGGGTGELFF
V gene: TRBV29-1; J gene: TRBJ2-1; CDR3 protein: CSVGTGSYNEQFF
V gene: TRBV3-1/TRBV3-2; J gene: TRBJ2-1; CDR3 protein: CASSRTLAGDYNEQFF
V gene: TRBV7-2; J gene: TRBJ2-3; CDR3 protein: CASSLAGTGVHPQQYF
V gene: TRBV6-5; J gene: TRBJ2-7; CDR3 protein: CASSSPGLRYEQYF
V gene: TRBV2; J gene: TRBJ1-6; CDR3 protein: CASSDLVLDNSPLHF
V gene: TRBV7-8; J gene: TRBJ1-5; CDR3 protein: CASSLGLQPQHF
V gene: TRBV6-5; J gene: TRBJ2-7; CDR3 protein: CASSYDSSYEQYF
V gene: TRBV7-3; J gene: TRBJ2-6; CDR3 protein: CASSLTSGQRFSGANVLTF
V gene: TRBV6-5; J gene: TRBJ2-6; CDR3 protein: CASSYSRVSGANVLTF
V gene: TRBV27; J gene: TRBJ1-2; CDR3 protein: CASSPADRDGYTF
V gene: TRBV5-1; J gene: TRBJ1-2; CDR3 protein: CASSALQGAEGYTF
V gene: TRBV27; J gene: TRBJ2-7; CDR3 protein: CASSTRQGTYEQYF
V gene: TRBV15; J gene: TRBJ2-7; CDR3 protein: CATSSVFRANEQYF
V gene: TRBV5-6; J gene: TRBJ2-1; CDR3 protein: CASSLAQRGEQFF
V gene: TRBV7-9; J gene: TRBJ2-7; CDR3 protein: CASSFHRPNEEQYF
V gene: TRBV7-3; J gene: TRBJ2-5; CDR3 protein: CASSAGGTGETQYF
V gene: TRBV30; J gene: TRBJ1-1; CDR3 protein: CAWTNTGSTEAFF
V gene: TRBV4-3; J gene: TRBJ1-2; CDR3 protein: CASSQEYGNYGYTF
V gene: TRBV24-1; J gene: TRBJ1-2; CDR3 protein: CATSDSTGYYGYTF
V gene: TRBV10-2; J gene: TRBJ2-1; CDR3 protein: CASSDRQAEQFF
V gene: TRBV5-1; J gene: TRBJ2-7; CDR3 protein: CASSLISGYEQYF
V gene: TRBV6-2/TRBV6-3; J gene: TRBJ2-2; CDR3 protein: CASSYRLAGNTGELFF
V gene: TRBV19; J gene: TRBJ1-5; CDR3 protein: CASRIGQGVGIKGQPQHF
V gene: TRBV19; J gene: TRBJ2-1; CDR3 protein: CASMSGWRESLNEQFF
V gene: TRBV18; J gene: TRBJ1-1; CDR3 protein: CASSPPGGLNTEAFF
V gene: TRBV3-1/TRBV3-2; J gene: TRBJ1-2; CDR3 protein: CASSQWEGGYGYTF
V gene: TRBV10-3; J gene: TRBJ2-7; CDR3 protein: CATRDNEQYF
V gene: TRBV7-9; J gene: TRBJ1-1; CDR3 protein: CATTGPVEAFF
V gene: TRBV30; J gene: TRBJ1-1; CDR3 protein: CAWSVRPPGTEAFF
V gene: TRBV18; J gene: TRBJ2-5; CDR3 protein: CASSRSGQAETQYF
V gene: TRBV20-1; J gene: TRBJ2-1; CDR3 protein: CSASGGLAGPVQFF
V gene: TRBV19; J gene: TRBJ2-3; CDR3 protein: CASSIVWREGVDTQYF
V gene: TRBV10-3; J gene: TRBJ2-5; CDR3 protein: CAISRTSVRETQYF
V gene: TRBV7-2; J gene: TRBJ2-1; CDR3 protein: CASSPHPDAGYNEQFF
V gene: TRBV7-9; J gene: TRBJ2-6; CDR3 protein: CASSADRGTGANVLTF
V gene: TRBV20-1; J gene: TRBJ2-3; CDR3 protein: CSASVSLTDTQYF
V gene: TRBV7-3; J gene: TRBJ2-1; CDR3 protein: CASSWRDRDNEQFF
V gene: TRBV3-1/TRBV3-2; J gene: TRBJ1-5; CDR3 protein: CASSQGENQPQHF
V gene: TRBV7-3; J gene: TRBJ2-6; CDR3 protein: CASSFSPASGANVLTF
V gene: TRBV11-3; J gene: TRBJ2-2; CDR3 protein: CASSLIDGELFF
V gene: TRBV6-5; J gene: TRBJ1-4; CDR3 protein: CASSYGGDRVEKLFF
V gene: TRBV24-1; J gene: TRBJ2-2; CDR3 protein: CATSDPGDSTAGELFF